The rows below give T cell receptor beta chains drawn from one sample of a study of liver allograft versus peripheral blood T cells. TCRdb re-called the reads through MiXCR, storing one row per CDR3 protein. The table has over 9,000 distinct CDR3 sequences, roughly a quarter seen once; the top ten hold 8% to 10%. The source of these receptors is a human patient who had a liver transplant. A subset of T cells may come from the graft donor. The CDR3 runs from the conserved cysteine through the conserved F or W. The D gene is left open where the match is weak. The size entry is marked missing in some rows and otherwise reads once, few, many or a size class.

j_call: TRBJ2-1
clone_size: medium-sized
d_call: TRBD2
v_call: TRBV15
cdr3_aa: CATSSDKVLAGGNNEQFF
cdr3_nt: TGTGCCACCAGCAGCGATAAGGTCCTAGCGGGAGGGAACAATGAGCAGTTCTTC

j_call: TRBJ1-1
clone_size: medium-sized
d_call: TRBD1
v_call: TRBV6-2/TRBV6-3
cdr3_aa: CASISTGGTEAFF
cdr3_nt: TGTGCCAGCATTTCAACAGGGGGTACTGAAGCTTTCTTT

j_call: TRBJ1-5
clone_size: once
d_call: TRBD1
v_call: TRBV6-2/TRBV6-3
cdr3_aa: CASSYTGQSNQPQHF
cdr3_nt: TGTGCCAGCAGTTATACGGGACAGAGCAATCAGCCCCAGCATTTT

j_call: TRBJ1-2
clone_size: medium-sized
d_call: .
v_call: TRBV5-4
cdr3_aa: CASSLPGAGDGYTF
cdr3_nt: TGTGCCAGCAGCTTGCCGGGGGCGGGGGATGGCTACACCTTC

j_call: TRBJ1-5
clone_size: medium-sized
d_call: .
v_call: TRBV19
cdr3_aa: CASSIDLYQPQHF
cdr3_nt: TGTGCCAGTAGTATAGATCTGTATCAGCCCCAGCATTTT

j_call: TRBJ1-1
clone_size: few
d_call: TRBD1
v_call: TRBV27
cdr3_aa: CASSFRVTGVLNTEAFF
cdr3_nt: TGTGCCAGCAGTTTTCGGGTGACAGGGGTCTTGAACACTGAAGCTTTCTTT

j_call: TRBJ2-7
clone_size: medium-sized
d_call: TRBD1
v_call: TRBV18
cdr3_aa: CASSRGTGAVYEQYF
cdr3_nt: TGTGCCAGCTCACGGGGAACAGGGGCGGTCTACGAGCAGTACTTC

j_call: TRBJ2-7
clone_size: many
d_call: .
v_call: TRBV6-6
cdr3_aa: CASSSGAFTYEQYF
cdr3_nt: TGTGCCAGCAGCTCGGGAGCATTTACCTACGAGCAGTACTTC

j_call: TRBJ1-1
clone_size: once
d_call: .
v_call: TRBV20-1
cdr3_aa: CSAREGVGNTEAFF
cdr3_nt: TGCAGTGCTAGAGAAGGAGTGGGGAACACTGAAGCTTTCTTT

j_call: TRBJ2-1
clone_size: medium-sized
d_call: .
v_call: TRBV15
cdr3_aa: CATSRDLSSYNEQFF
cdr3_nt: TGTGCCACCAGCAGAGATCTTAGCTCCTACAATGAGCAGTTCTTC

j_call: TRBJ1-4
clone_size: many
d_call: .
v_call: TRBV30
cdr3_aa: CAGAHGATNEKLFF
cdr3_nt: TGTGCCGGAGCCCATGGGGCGACTAATGAAAAACTGTTTTTT

j_call: TRBJ1-5
clone_size: .
d_call: .
v_call: TRBV2
cdr3_aa: CASRGQSNQPQHF
cdr3_nt: TGTGCCAGCAGAGGACAAAGCAATCAGCCCCAGCATTTT

j_call: TRBJ1-3
clone_size: many
d_call: .
v_call: TRBV19
cdr3_aa: CASSRSHRDYSGNTIYF
cdr3_nt: TGTGCCAGTAGTAGATCTCATAGGGACTACTCTGGAAACACCATATATTTT

j_call: TRBJ2-3
clone_size: .
d_call: .
v_call: TRBV9
cdr3_aa: CASSVWQSSTDTQYF
cdr3_nt: TGTGCCAGCAGCGTTTGGCAATCTAGCACAGATACGCAGTATTTT

j_call: TRBJ1-2
clone_size: .
d_call: TRBD1
v_call: TRBV10-3
cdr3_aa: CAITGTGSYGYTF
cdr3_nt: TGTGCCATCACCGGGACAGGGTCCTATGGCTACACCTTC

j_call: TRBJ1-2
clone_size: many
d_call: .
v_call: TRBV28
cdr3_aa: CASGRSNYGYTF
cdr3_nt: TGTGCCAGCGGAAGGAGCAACTATGGCTACACCTTC

j_call: TRBJ2-7
clone_size: .
d_call: .
v_call: TRBV20-1
cdr3_aa: CSAEKPGQTPYEQYF
cdr3_nt: TGCAGTGCAGAGAAACCAGGACAGACGCCCTACGAGCAGTACTTC

j_call: TRBJ2-7
clone_size: .
d_call: .
v_call: TRBV5-6
cdr3_aa: CASSLRWDSRNYEQYF
cdr3_nt: TGTGCCAGCAGCCTCCGGTGGGACTCAAGGAACTACGAGCAGTACTTC

j_call: TRBJ1-5
clone_size: medium-sized
d_call: .
v_call: TRBV30
cdr3_aa: CAWSVGALGSQPQHF
cdr3_nt: TGTGCCTGGAGTGTTGGGGCCCTCGGGAGTCAGCCCCAGCATTTT

j_call: TRBJ2-2
clone_size: medium-sized
d_call: .
v_call: TRBV28
cdr3_aa: CASIGTLNAGELFF
cdr3_nt: TGTGCCAGCATCGGGACATTAAACGCCGGGGAGCTGTTTTTT

j_call: TRBJ1-2
clone_size: many
d_call: .
v_call: TRBV30
cdr3_aa: CAWLALNQRGYTF
cdr3_nt: TGTGCCTGGCTAGCTTTGAACCAGAGGGGCTACACCTTC

j_call: TRBJ2-5
clone_size: .
d_call: .
v_call: TRBV7-9
cdr3_aa: CASSLSRGETQYF
cdr3_nt: TGTGCCAGCAGCTTGTCTAGGGGTGAGACCCAGTACTTC

j_call: TRBJ2-3
clone_size: many
d_call: TRBD1
v_call: TRBV7-2
cdr3_aa: CASSFRVGTGEDTQYF
cdr3_nt: TGTGCCAGCAGCTTCCGGGTCGGGACAGGGGAAGATACGCAGTATTTT

j_call: TRBJ2-5
clone_size: .
d_call: TRBD1
v_call: TRBV10-3
cdr3_aa: CAISESTGEETQYF
cdr3_nt: TGTGCCATCAGTGAGTCTACAGGGGAGGAGACCCAGTACTTC

j_call: TRBJ2-2
clone_size: few
d_call: .
v_call: TRBV7-2
cdr3_aa: CASSPYRDSGELFF
cdr3_nt: TGTGCCAGCAGCCCCTACAGAGACAGCGGGGAGCTGTTTTTT